This TCR beta chain was sequenced for a study of CD8 T cells in Susac syndrome (dated by TCRdb to between 2018 and 2021). Regarding the complete study: Among the Susac syndrome patients who were sequenced, clinically active disease was present in over 5 and clinical remission was observed in 8 or 9. Clonality of the CD8+ T cell repertoire was compared between roughly eleven healthy donors, roughly 14 Susac syndrome patients and some 15 multiple sclerosis patients. At the time of blood withdrawal, Susac syndrome patients were either therapy-naive, taking corticosteroids (with some also receiving IVIg), or on IVIg alone. Repertoire sequencing was used to test whether CD8+ T cell activation and differentiation in Susac syndrome was antigen driven. Points the paper makes about the study in general: Looking at Susac-specific public clones, the researchers identified some 16 in the total CD8+ repertoire and 4 or 5 in the CD8+ TEMRA repertoire. Clonal expansion was seen in Susac syndrome CD8+ repertoires, peaking in CD8+ TEMRA cells and being greater in clinically active patients than in remitting ones. The number of individuals in the TCR sequencing and HLA analysis was acknowledged as relatively small.

RNA was extracted using the RNeasy kit, and about 0.5 to 1 microgram was reverse transcribed with random hexamers. The immunoSEQ multiplex PCR assay, which covers 54 Vbeta and 13 Jbeta segments, was used to amplify TCR beta CDR3 regions. To correct PCR amplification bias, a synthetic template baseline was used for both primer optimization and computational correction. Per the source publication's procedure: Reads were annotated to V, D and J genes per IMGT and analyzed with immunoSEQ Analyzer, keeping only productive sequences. To calculate clonality, Shannon entropy was normalized by log2 of the number of productive unique sequences and then subtracted from one. Public and private clones were assessed among the 100 most prevalent clones of each patient and control. Susac-specific clones were defined as absent from healthy and MS cohorts, 1052 published viral clones and other ImmuneACCESS disease sequences. TCRdb's own reprocessing of the public reads used fastp at Q25 and MiXCR and kept productive beta chains. A single entry per CDR3 protein holds the most common genes and DNA from its merged rows. TCRdb, not the authors, supplied the V and J calls. The sample data list some 110,000 distinct CDR3 sequences, and over 90% of these were observed just once. The top ten clonotypes cover about 0.28% of the sample.

Peripheral blood CD8+ and CD4+ T cells from healthy donors, Susac syndrome patients and multiple sclerosis patients were profiled by high-throughput TCR beta sequencing. Susac syndrome patients met recently defined diagnostic criteria for definite or probable disease. CD8+ TEMRA cells were enriched by FACS, while bulk CD8+ and CD4+ T cells were purified by magnetic negative isolation. Blood was drawn into EDTA tubes, processed within 24 hours, and PBMCs were isolated by density gradient centrifugation. PBMCs intended for TCR sequencing were cryopreserved in liquid nitrogen and were subsequently thawed in a 37 degrees C water bath. A purity of at least 90% was achieved for sorted or isolated CD4+, CD8+ and CD8+ TEMRA cells. On this clonotype: Its antigen is unknown. No clone much larger than this one lies a single base away; base qualities are absent.

The source is a human donor with Susac syndrome. The sequenced material came from CD8+ T cells from PBMCs.

At the DNA level, the sequence is TGTGCCAGCAGCTTAGTCGGACAGAGGACCCAAGAGACCCAGTACTTC. This yields the protein CASSLVGQRTQETQYF. Recombination linked TRBV11-2 to TRBJ2-5, with TRBD1 perhaps the D gene, on 6 matching bases. CDR1 and CDR2, per the germline V gene, are SGHAT and FQNNGV. Inclusive of the bounding cysteine and phenylalanine, the CDR3 is 16 residues long. CDR3 DNA is the only sequence kept; it has 48 bases, read in frame from the first base. V loses 1 base, J loses 1 base, and the germline ends lie 13 bases apart.